This TCR beta chain was sequenced for a study of T cell responses to AZD1222 COVID-19 vaccine. Study conclusions and caveats: An increase in Spike-specific TCR breadth and depth was observed after two AZD1222 doses.

Trimming removed 4 bases from V and 3 bases from J, with 13 bases in between. Germline CDR1 is SGHVS and CDR2 is FQNEAQ. There are 15 residues in the CDR3. Generated by immunoSEQ multiplex PCR, the TCRdb table keeps only in-frame clones and is missing some. The table has about 170,000 clones, 90% seen once. Remarks on this clone: What it binds is not known.

The receptor's source is an adult in good health. The chain employs TRBV7-8 and TRBJ2-1; D is unresolved. The sequenced sample was peripheral blood, obtained on day 0 of AZD1222 vaccination. DNA of the CDR3: TGTGCCAGCAGCTCCCACCTCGGCAGCTACAATGAGCAGTTCTTC. Translating gives CASSSHLGSYNEQFF.